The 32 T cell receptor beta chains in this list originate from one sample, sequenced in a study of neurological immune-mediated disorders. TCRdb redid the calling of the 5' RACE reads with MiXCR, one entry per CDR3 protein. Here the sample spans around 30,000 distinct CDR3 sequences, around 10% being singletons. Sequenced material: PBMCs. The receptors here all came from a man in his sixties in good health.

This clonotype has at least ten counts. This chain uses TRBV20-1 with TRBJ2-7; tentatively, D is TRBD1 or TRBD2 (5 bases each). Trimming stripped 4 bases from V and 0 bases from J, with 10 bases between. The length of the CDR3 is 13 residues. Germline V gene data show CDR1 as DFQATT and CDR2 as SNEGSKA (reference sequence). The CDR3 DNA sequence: TGCAGTGCTACCGGGACCAACTCCTACGAGCAGTACTTC. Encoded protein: CSATGTNSYEQYF.

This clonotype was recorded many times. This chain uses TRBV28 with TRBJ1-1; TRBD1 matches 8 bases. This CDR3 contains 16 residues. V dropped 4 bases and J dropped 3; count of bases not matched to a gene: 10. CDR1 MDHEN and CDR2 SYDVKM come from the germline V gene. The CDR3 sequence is CASSSSGQGADTEAFF. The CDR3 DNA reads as TGTGCCAGCAGTTCTTCCGGACAGGGAGCGGACACTGAAGCTTTCTTT.

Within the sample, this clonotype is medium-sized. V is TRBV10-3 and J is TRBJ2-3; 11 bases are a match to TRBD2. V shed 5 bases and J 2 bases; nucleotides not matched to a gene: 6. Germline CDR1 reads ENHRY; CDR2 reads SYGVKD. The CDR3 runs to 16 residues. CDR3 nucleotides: TGTGCCATCAGTCCTAGCGGGGGGCCCTACACAGATACGCAGTATTTT. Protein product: CAISPSGGPYTDTQYF.

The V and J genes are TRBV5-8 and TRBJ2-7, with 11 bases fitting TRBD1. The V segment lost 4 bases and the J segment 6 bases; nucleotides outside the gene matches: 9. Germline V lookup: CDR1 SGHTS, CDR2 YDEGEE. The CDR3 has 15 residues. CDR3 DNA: TGTGCCAGCAGCCCGGAGGGACAGGGGGTGTTCGAGCAGTACTTC. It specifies CASSPEGQGVFEQYF. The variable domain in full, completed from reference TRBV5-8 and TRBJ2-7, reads EAGVTQSPTHLIKTRGQQATLRCSPISGHTSVYWYQQALGLGLQFLLWYDEGEERNRGNFPPRFSGRQFPNYSSELNVNALELEDSALYLCASSPEGQGVFEQYFGPGTRLTVT.

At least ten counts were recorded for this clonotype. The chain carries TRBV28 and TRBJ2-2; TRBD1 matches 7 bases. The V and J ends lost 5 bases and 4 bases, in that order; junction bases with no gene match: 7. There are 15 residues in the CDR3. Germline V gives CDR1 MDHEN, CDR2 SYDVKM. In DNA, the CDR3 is TGTGCCAGCAGTAGGGCAGGGGGTCGCACCGGGGAGCTGTTTTTT. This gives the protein CASSRAGGRTGELFF.

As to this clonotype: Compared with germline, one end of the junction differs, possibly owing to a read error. Here the CDR3 reads CAGRSGANVLTF. CDR3 coding DNA: TGTGCCGGCAGGTCTGGGGCCAACGTCCTGACTTTC. The genes are TRBV6-2 or TRBV6-3 and TRBJ2-6; D unclear. The CDR3 totals 12 residues. The germline gives CDR1 MNHEY, CDR2 SVGEGT.

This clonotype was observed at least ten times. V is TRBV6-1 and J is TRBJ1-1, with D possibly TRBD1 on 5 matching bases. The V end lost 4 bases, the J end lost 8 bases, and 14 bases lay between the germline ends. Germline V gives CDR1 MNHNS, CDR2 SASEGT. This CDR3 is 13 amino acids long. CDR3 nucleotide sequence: TGTGCCAGCAGTGGGGACCAGCTGAGAGAAGCTTTCTTT. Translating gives CASSGDQLREAFF.

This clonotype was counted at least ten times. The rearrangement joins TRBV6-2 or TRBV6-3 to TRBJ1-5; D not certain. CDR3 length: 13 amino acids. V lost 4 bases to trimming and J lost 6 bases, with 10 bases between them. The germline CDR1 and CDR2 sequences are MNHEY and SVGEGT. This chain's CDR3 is CASSSRGFQPQHF. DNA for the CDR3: TGTGCCAGCAGTTCACGGGGTTTTCAGCCCCAGCATTTT.

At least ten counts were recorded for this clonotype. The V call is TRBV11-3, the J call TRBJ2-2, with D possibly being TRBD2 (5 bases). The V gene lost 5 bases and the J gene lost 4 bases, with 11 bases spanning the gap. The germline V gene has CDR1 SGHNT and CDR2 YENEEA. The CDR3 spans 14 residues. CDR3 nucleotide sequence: TGTGCCAGCAGCCGACTAACGGGCACCGGGGAGCTGTTTTTT. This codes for CASSRLTGTGELFF. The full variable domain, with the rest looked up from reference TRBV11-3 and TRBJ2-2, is EAGVVQSPRYKIIEKKQPVAFWCNPISGHNTLYWYLQNLGQGPELLIRYENEEAVDDSQLPKDRFSAERLKGVDSTLKIQPAELGDSAVYLCASSRLTGTGELFFGEGSRLTVL.

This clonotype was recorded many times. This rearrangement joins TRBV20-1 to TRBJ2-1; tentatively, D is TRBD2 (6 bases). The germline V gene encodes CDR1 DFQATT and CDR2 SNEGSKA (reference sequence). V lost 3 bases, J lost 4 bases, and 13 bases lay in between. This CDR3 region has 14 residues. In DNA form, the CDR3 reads TGCAGTGCTAGCGGGCGGGGAGATTACAATGAGCAGTTCTTC. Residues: CSASGRGDYNEQFF.

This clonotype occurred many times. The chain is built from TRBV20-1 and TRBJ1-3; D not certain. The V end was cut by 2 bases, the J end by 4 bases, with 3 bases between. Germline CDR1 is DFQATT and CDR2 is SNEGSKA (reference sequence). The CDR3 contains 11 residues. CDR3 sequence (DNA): TGCAGTGCTAGACAGGGAAACACCATATATTTT. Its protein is CSARQGNTIYF.

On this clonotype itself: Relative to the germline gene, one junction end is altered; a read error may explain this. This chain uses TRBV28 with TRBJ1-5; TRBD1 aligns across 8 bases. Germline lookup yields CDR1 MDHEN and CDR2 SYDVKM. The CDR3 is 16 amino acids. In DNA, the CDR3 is TGTACCAGCAGTTCTCCTACAGGGGGAGCGTATCAGCCCCAGCATTTT. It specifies CTSSSPTGGAYQPQHF.

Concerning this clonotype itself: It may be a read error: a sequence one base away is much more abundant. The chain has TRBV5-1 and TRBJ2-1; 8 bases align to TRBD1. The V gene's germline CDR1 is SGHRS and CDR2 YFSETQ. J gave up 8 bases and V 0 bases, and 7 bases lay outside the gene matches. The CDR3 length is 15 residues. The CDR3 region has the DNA TGCGCCAGCAGCTTGGACCGACAGGGGACCGATGAGCAGTTCTTC. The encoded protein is CASSLDRQGTDEQFF. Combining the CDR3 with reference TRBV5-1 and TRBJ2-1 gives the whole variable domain KAGVTQTPRYLIKTRGQQVTLSCSPISGHRSVSWYQQTPGQGLQFLFEYFSETQRNKGNFPGRFSGRQFSNSRSEMNVSTLELGDSALYLCASSLDRQGTDEQFFGPGTRLTVL.

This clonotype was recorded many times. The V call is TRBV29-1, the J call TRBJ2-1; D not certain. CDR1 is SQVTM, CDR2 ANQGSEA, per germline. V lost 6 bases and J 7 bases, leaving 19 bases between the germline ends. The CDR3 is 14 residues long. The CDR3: CSVGDRLVGNEQFF. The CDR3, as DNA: TGCAGCGTCGGAGACCGATTAGTCGGGAATGAGCAGTTCTTC.

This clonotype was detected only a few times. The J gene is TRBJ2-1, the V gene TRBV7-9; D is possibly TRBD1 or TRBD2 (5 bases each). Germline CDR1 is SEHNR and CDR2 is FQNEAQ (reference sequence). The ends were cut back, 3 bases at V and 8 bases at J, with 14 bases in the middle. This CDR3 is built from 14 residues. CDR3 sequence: CASSLGVFSDEQFF. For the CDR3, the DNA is TGTGCCAGCAGCTTGGGGGTCTTTTCGGATGAGCAGTTCTTC.

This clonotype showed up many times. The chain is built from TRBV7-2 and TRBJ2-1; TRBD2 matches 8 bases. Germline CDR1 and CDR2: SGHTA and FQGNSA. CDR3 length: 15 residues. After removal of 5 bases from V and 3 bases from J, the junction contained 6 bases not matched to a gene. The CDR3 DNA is TGTGCCAGCAGCCGAACTAGCGGAAACTACAATGAGCAGTTCTTC. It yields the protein CASSRTSGNYNEQFF.

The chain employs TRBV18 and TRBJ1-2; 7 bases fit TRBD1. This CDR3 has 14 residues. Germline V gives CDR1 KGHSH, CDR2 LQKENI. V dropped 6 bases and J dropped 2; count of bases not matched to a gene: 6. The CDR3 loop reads CASSRDRSNYGYTF. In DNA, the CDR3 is TGTGCCAGCTCCCGGGACAGATCCAACTATGGCTACACCTTC.

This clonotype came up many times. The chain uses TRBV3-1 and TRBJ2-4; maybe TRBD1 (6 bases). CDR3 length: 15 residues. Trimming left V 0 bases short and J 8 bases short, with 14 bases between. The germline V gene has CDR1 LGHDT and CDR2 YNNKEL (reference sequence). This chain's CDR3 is CASSQDLARGHIQYF. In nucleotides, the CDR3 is TGTGCCAGCAGCCAAGATTTGGCCAGGGGTCACATTCAGTACTTC. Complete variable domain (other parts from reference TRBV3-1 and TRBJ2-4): DTAVSQTPKYLVTQMGNDKSIKCEQNLGHDTMYWYKQDSKKFLKIMFSYNNKELIINETVPNRFSPKSPDKAHLNLHINSLELGDSAVYFCASSQDLARGHIQYFGAGTRLSVL.

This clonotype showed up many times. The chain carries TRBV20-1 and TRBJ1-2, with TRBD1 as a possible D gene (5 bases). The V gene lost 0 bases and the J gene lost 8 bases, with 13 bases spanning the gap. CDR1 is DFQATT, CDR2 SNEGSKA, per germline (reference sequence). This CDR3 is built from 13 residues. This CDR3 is CSARDQMRGGYTF. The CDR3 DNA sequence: TGCAGTGCTAGAGATCAAATGCGGGGGGGCTACACCTTC.

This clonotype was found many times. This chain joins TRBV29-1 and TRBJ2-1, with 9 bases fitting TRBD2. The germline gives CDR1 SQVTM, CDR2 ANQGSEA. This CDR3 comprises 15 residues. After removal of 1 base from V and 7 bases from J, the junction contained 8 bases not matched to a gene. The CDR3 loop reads CSVEGPGTSRNEQFF. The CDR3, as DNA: TGCAGCGTTGAAGGTCCGGGGACTAGCAGAAATGAGCAGTTCTTC.

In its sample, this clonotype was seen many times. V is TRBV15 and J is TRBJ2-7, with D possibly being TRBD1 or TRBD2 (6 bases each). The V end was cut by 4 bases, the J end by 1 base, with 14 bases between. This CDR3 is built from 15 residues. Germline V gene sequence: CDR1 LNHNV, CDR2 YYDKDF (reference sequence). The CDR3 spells CATSKGGESSYEQYF. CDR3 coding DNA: TGTGCCACCAGCAAGGGGGGAGAGTCGTCCTACGAGCAGTACTTC.

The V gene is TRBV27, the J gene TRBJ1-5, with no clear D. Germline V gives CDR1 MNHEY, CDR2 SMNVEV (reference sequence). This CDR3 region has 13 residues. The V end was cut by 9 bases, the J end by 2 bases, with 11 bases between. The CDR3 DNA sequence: TGTGCCAGACTTTGGGGTGGCAATCAGCCCCAGCATTTT. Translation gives CARLWGGNQPQHF.

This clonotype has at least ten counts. The chain's CDR3 is CSVDMRNSYNEQFF. CDR3 in DNA: TGCAGCGTTGACATGCGGAACTCCTACAATGAGCAGTTCTTC. The rearrangement joins TRBV29-1 to TRBJ2-1; D unclear. The V end lost 3 bases, the J end lost 0 bases, and 9 bases lay between the germline ends. The CDR3 has 14 residues. CDR1 and CDR2 from the germline V gene are SQVTM and ANQGSEA.

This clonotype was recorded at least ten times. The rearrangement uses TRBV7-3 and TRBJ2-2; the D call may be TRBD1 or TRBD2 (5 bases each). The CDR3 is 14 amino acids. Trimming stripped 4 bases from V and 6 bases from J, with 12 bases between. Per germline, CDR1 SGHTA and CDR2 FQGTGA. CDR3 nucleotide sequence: TGTGCCAGCAGCTCCGGGACCGAGGCCGGGGAGCTGTTTTTT. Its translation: CASSSGTEAGELFF.

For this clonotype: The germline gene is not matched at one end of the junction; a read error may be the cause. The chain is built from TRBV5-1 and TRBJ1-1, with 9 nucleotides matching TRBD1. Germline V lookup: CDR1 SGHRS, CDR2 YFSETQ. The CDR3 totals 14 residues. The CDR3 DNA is TGCGCCAGCAGTCGGGACAGGGCAAGCACTGACGCTTTCTTT. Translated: CASSRDRASTDAFF.

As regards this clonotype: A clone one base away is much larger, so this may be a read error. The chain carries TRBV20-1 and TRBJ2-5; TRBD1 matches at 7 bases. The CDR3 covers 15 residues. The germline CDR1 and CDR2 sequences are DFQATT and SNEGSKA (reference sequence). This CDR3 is CSAVPADRDQETRYF. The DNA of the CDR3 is TGCAGTGCTGTCCCGGCCGACAGGGACCAAGAGACCCGGTACTTC.

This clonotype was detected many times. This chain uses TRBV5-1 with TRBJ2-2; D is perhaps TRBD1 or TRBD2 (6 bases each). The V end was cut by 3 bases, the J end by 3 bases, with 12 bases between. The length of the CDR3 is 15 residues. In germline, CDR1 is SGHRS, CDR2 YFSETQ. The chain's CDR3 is CASSYLGGHTGELFF. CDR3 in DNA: TGCGCCAGCAGCTATCTTGGGGGGCACACCGGGGAGCTGTTTTTT.

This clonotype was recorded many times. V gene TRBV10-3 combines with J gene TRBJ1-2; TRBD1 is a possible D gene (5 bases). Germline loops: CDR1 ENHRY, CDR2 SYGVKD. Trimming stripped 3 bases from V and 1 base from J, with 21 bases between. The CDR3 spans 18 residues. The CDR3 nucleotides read TGTGCCATCAGTGATCGAGGCAGGGCCCGGAACCTTAACTATGGCTACACCTTC. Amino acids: CAISDRGRARNLNYGYTF.

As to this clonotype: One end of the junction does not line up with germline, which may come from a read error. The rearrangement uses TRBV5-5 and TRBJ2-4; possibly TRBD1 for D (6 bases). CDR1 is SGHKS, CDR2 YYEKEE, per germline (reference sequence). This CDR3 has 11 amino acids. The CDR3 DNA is TGTTCCAGCAGCCTAGGGGGAATTCACTACTTC. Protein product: CSSSLGGIHYF.

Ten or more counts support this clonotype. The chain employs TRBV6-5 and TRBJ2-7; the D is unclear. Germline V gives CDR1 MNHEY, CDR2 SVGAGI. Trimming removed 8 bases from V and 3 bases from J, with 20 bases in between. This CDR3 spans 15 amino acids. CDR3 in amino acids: CASSTPGLGRYEQYF. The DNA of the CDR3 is TGTGCCAGCTCTACCCCCGGGCTCGGCCGCTACGAGCAGTACTTC.

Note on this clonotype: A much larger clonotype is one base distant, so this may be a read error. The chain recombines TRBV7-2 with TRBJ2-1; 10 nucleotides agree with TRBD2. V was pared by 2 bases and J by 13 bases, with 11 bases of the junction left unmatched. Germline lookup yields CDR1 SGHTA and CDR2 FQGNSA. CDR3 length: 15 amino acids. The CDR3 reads CASSLTSGGARDQFF. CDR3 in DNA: TGTGCCAGCAGCTTAACAAGCGGGGGGGCCAGGGACCAGTTCTTC.

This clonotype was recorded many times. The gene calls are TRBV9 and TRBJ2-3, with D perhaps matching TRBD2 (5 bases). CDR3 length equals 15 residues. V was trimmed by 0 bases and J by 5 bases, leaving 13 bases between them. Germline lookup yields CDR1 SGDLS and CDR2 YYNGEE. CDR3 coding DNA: TGTGCCAGCAGCGTAGTCGGGGAGTTGGGAGATACGCAGTATTTT. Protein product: CASSVVGELGDTQYF.